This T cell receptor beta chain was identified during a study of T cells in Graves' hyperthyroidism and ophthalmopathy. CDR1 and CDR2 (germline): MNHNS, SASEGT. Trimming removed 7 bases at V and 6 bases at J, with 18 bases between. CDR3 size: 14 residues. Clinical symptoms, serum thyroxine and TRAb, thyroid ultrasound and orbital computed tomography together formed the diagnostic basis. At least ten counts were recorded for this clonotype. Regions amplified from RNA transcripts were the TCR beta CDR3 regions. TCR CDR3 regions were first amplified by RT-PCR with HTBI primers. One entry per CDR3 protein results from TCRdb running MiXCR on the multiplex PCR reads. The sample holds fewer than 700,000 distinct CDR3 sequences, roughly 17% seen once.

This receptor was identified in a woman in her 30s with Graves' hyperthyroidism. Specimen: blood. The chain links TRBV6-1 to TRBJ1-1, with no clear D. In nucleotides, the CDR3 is TGTGCCAGCAAGACCGGCGGGGTTGGCGCTGAAGCTTTCTTT. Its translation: CASKTGGVGAEAFF.